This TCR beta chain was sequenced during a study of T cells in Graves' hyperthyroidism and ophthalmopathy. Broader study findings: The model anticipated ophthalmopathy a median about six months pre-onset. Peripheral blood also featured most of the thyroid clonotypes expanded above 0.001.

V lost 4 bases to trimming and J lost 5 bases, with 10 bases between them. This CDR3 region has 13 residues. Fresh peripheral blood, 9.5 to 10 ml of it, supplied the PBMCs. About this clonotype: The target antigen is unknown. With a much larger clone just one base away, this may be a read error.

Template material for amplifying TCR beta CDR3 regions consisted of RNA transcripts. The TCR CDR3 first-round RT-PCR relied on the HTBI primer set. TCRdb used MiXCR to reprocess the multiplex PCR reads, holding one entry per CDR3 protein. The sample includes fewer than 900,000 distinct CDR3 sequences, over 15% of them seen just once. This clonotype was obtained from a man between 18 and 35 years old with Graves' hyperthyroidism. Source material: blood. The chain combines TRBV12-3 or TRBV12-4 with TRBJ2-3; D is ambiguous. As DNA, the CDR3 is TGTGCCAGCAGTTCAAACCTCCGAGATACGCAGTATTTT. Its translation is CASSSNLRDTQYF.